Following are 6 T cell receptor beta chains from one sample sequenced in a study of cytomegalovirus exposure and HLA in healthy donors. 13 Jbeta primers and 60 Vbeta primers were used for the PCR. TCRdb's copy holds only in-frame clones and misses some; the assay was immunoSEQ multiplex PCR. The data hold roughly 200,000 clones, with approximately 86% observed a single time. The sample comprised PBMCs. The receptors here all came from a boy younger than 10 in good health and CMV-seronegative.

The V call is TRBV27, the J call TRBJ2-2; 7 nucleotides match TRBD2. CDR1 and CDR2 (germline): MNHEY, SMNVEV (reference sequence). The trim removed 8 bases at V and 4 bases at J, leaving 10 bases unmatched. The CDR3 runs to 15 residues. The CDR3 region is CASLPRLAGTGELFF. CDR3 DNA sequence: TGTGCCAGCCTACCCCGACTAGCTGGCACCGGGGAGCTGTTTTTT.

The chain is built from TRBV27 and TRBJ2-7, with 7 nucleotides matching TRBD1. After removal of 6 bases from V and 1 base from J, the junction contained 6 bases not matched to a gene. Germline V gene data show CDR1 as MNHEY and CDR2 as SMNVEV (reference sequence). The length of the CDR3 is 14 residues. The CDR3 sequence is CASRQGSGSYEQYF. The DNA for the CDR3 is TGTGCCAGCAGACAGGGGAGTGGGTCCTACGAGCAGTACTTC.

The CDR3 spells CASSLRGGSEAFF. CDR3 nucleotides: TGTGCCAGCAGCCTAAGGGGAGGGAGTGAAGCTTTCTTT. V gene TRBV7-3 combines with J gene TRBJ1-1; a weak D match, TRBD1 (5 bases). Germline loops: CDR1 SGHTA, CDR2 FQGTGA. Trimming removed 5 bases at V and 7 bases at J, with 14 bases between. The CDR3 runs to 13 residues.

V gene TRBV18 combines with J gene TRBJ1-1, with D possibly matching TRBD1 (5 bases). V was pared by 3 bases and J by 4 bases, with 15 bases between. The CDR3 consists of 15 residues. Germline values: CDR1 KGHSH, CDR2 LQKENI. DNA for the CDR3: TGTGCCAGCTCACCGCAACCGGGGGAAGGCACTGAAGCTTTCTTT. Translating gives CASSPQPGEGTEAFF.

Only one count was recorded for this clone. V is TRBV6-5 and J is TRBJ1-1, with D perhaps matching TRBD1 (5 bases). The germline V gene encodes CDR1 MNHEY and CDR2 SVGAGI. The CDR3 has 15 amino acids. Between the trimmed V and J ends, which lost 6 bases and 2 bases, there was a span of 16 bases. CDR3 bases: TGTGCCAGCAGGGCGCTTGGGGCTTTCAACACTGAAGCTTTCTTT. This encodes CASRALGAFNTEAFF.

The chain is built from TRBV4-1 and TRBJ2-5; D possibly corresponds to TRBD2 (6 bases). The CDR3 length is 15 residues. CDR1 and CDR2 from the germline V gene are MGHRA and YSYEKL. The V end was cut by 6 bases, the J end by 5 bases, with 19 bases between. CDR3 amino acids: CASRDVGWGDETQYF. The CDR3 DNA reads as TGCGCCAGCAGGGACGTGGGGTGGGGGGACGAGACCCAGTACTTC.